This record looks at one TCR beta chain sequence and its context. The antigen remains undetermined. This sample is part of a study of siplizumab effects on memory and regulatory T cells. V dropped 4 bases and J dropped 0 bases, with 13 bases sitting between them. CDR1 and CDR2 (germline): MNHEY, SVGAGI. This CDR3 is 16 amino acids long. Around 10^5 TCR templates underwent assay in every sample. The method was immunoSEQ multiplex PCR; TCRdb's version includes in-frame clones alone and lacks a portion of them. Among about 82,000 clones listed, roughly 87% were seen once. Study conclusions and caveats: A major contribution to the alloresponse seemed to be made by naive T cells, which seemed more diverse than memory cells. Only a minor fraction of alloreactive clones mapped to unstimulated subsets.

The V call is TRBV6-5, the J call TRBJ1-3; D may be TRBD1 (5 bases). The clonotype was recovered from a human donor in good health. The specimen sequenced was Tregs sorted from blood. The chain's CDR3 is CASSFGRALSGNTIYF. The DNA of the CDR3 is TGTGCCAGCAGTTTCGGCAGGGCACTCTCTGGAAACACCATATATTTT.